What follows describes a single TCR beta chain. Its matching antigen is unknown. The sample is drawn from a study of T-cell memory formation after mild COVID-19. The study's findings and limits: Contracting CD8+ clones were enriched in EMRA, CD4+ mainly in CM and EM.

Researchers used 5'RACE with constant-segment primers to make TCR alpha and TCR beta cDNA libraries that carry sample barcodes and UMIs. TCRdb ran MiXCR on the 5' RACE reads and lists one entry per CDR3 protein. This sample has 550,000 to 600,000 distinct CDR3 sequences, with roughly a fifth found just once. The CDR3 sequence is 17 residues long. CDR1 is SGHVS, CDR2 FQNEAQ, per germline. The V gene end was trimmed by 3 bases and the J gene end by 2 bases; junction bases not matched to a gene: 6. The source of this sequence is an adult woman who had mild COVID-19 (a few samples of this study predate the infection). Cell type and time point are not known. V and J are TRBV7-8 and TRBJ2-3, with 12 positions matching TRBD1. Material for sequencing was PBMCs or a T cell subset sorted from them (not recorded which). CDR3 amino acids: CASSFFMGQGATDTQYF. The CDR3 DNA reads as TGTGCCAGCAGCTTCTTCATGGGACAGGGGGCCACAGATACGCAGTATTTT.